The source of this T cell receptor beta chain is a study of Ad26.COV2.S vaccination and SARS-CoV-2 variants. The CDR3 runs to 20 residues. In germline, CDR1 is SGHAT, CDR2 FQNNGV. Germline trimming cut 0 bases from V and 6 bases from J; bases unmatched to any gene: 17. Libraries were prepared by immunoSEQ multiplex PCR; TCRdb keeps only in-frame clonotypes and omits some of them. This table has over 100,000 clones, 80% appearing once. The sequences come from peripheral blood, collected after recovery from COVID-19. The rearrangement uses TRBV11-2 and TRBJ2-3; 11 bases agree with TRBD1. The TCR sequence derives from a human donor who had recovered from COVID-19. As DNA, the CDR3 is TGTGCCAGCAGCTTAGATCTCGTGGCTATCGGGACAGGGGGGAGGGATACGCAGTATTTT. This translates into CASSLDLVAIGTGGRDTQYF.